Listed here is a single T cell receptor beta chain. Assay: immunoSEQ multiplex PCR; the TCRdb copy retains only in-frame clones and omits some. The sample shows about 55,000 clones, around four fifths of them seen only once. This sample is part of a study of blood T cell repertoires in COVID-19. Across the whole study: COVID-19 samples from acute and convalescent phases originated in the United States, Italy and Spain. T cells, B-cell-depleted T cells, or PBMCs provided the cDNA or gDNA that served as material.

The ends were cut back, 1 base at V and 6 bases at J, with 18 bases in the middle. The CDR3 totals 16 residues. Germline values: CDR1 MNHNY, CDR2 SVGAGI (reference sequence). The rearrangement links TRBV6-6 to TRBJ1-1; D perhaps matches TRBD1 (6 bases). The sample consisted of peripheral blood. The source is a human donor in a cohort sampled during active COVID-19. Written as DNA, the CDR3 is TGTGCCAGCAGTTACTATGTCGGGACAATTGGTGCTGAAGCTTTCTTT. It yields the protein CASSYYVGTIGAEAFF.